The T cell receptor (beta chain) described here comes from a study of control samples from healthy donors and cancer patients. Germline CDR1 reads MNHEY; CDR2 reads SMNVEV (reference sequence). Deletions cut 8 bases from V and 0 bases from J, with 11 bases between. CDR3 size: 14 residues. Profiling relied on immunoSEQ multiplex PCR, and the TCRdb table lists in-frame clones only, not all of them. The sample lists about 160,000 clones; 96% were seen once. The genes are TRBV27 and TRBJ1-3; D unclear. This receptor was obtained from a woman aged 25 to 39 in good health. The source material was blood. The CDR3 DNA follows: TGTGCCAGCGCCGGTCGGGACTCTGGAAACACCATATATTTT. Its translation is CASAGRDSGNTIYF.